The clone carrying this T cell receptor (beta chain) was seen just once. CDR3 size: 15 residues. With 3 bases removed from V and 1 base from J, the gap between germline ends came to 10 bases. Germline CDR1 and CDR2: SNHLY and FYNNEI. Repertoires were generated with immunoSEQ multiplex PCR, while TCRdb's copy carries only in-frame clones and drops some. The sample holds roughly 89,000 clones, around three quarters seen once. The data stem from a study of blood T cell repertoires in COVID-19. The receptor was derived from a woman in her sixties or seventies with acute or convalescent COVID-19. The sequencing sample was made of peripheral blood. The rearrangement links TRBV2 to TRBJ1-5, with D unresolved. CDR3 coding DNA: TGTGCCAGCAGTGATTCCTGGGCCAGCAATCAGCCCCAGCATTTT. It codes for CASSDSWASNQPQHF. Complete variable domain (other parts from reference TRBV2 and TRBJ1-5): EPEVTQTPSHQVTQMGQEVILRCVPISNHLYFYWYRQILGQKVEFLVSFYNNEISEKSEIFDDQFSVERPDGSNFTLKIRSTKLEDSAMYFCASSDSWASNQPQHFGDGTRLSIL.